One sample yielded the 10 T cell receptor beta chains listed below, sequenced in a study of response to subunit inactivated influenza vaccine. TCRdb re-analysed the RT-PCR reads in MiXCR, keeping a single row per CDR3 protein. This sample yields 700,000 to 900,000 distinct CDR3 sequences, of which 21% are seen a single time; roughly 10% belongs to the top ten. This specimen was PBMCs from blood, taken roughly 5 days after vaccination. The receptors were gathered from a man aged 50 to 59 who received an inactivated influenza vaccine.

This clonotype was detected many times. The gene calls are TRBV27 and TRBJ1-1; D perhaps matches TRBD1 (5 bases). The CDR3 is made up of 14 amino acids. V gave up 4 bases and J gave up 6 bases, with 15 bases separating them. Germline V gene data show CDR1 as MNHEY and CDR2 as SMNVEV (reference sequence). CDR3 sequence (DNA): TGTGCCAGCAGTTATACTAACGGGGGGGCTGAAGCTTTCTTT. It specifies CASSYTNGGAEAFF.

This sequence joins TRBV5-1 and TRBJ2-1; TRBD2 matches 13 bases. Germline V gives CDR1 SGHRS, CDR2 YFSETQ. V shed 7 bases and J 3 bases; nucleotides not matched to a gene: 10. The CDR3 totals 17 residues. CDR3 residues: CASGPRLAGGLYNEQFF. CDR3 sequence (DNA): TGCGCCAGCGGCCCTCGACTAGCGGGGGGTCTCTACAATGAGCAGTTCTTC.

The chain couples TRBV7-2 to TRBJ2-1; D is undetermined. The CDR3 runs to 13 residues. The germline V gene has CDR1 SGHTA and CDR2 FQGNSA. Trimming took off 2 bases at V and 2 bases at J, with 4 bases between the two ends. CDR3 region: CASSLPPYNEQFF. The CDR3 DNA reads as TGTGCCAGCAGCTTACCTCCCTACAATGAGCAGTTCTTC.

V usage is TRBV6-9 and J usage is TRBJ2-5; 7 bases align to TRBD2. The CDR3 consists of 12 residues. V trimming: 8 bases; J trimming: 5 bases; junction bases outside the gene matches: 5. The germline gives CDR1 MNHGY, CDR2 SVAAGI. CDR3 coding DNA: TGTGCCAGCCTCGGGGGGACGGAGACCCAGTACTTC. As protein: CASLGGTETQYF.

This rearrangement joins TRBV20-1 to TRBJ2-1; 7 positions agree with TRBD2. CDR3 length equals 13 residues. J gave up 8 bases and V 4 bases, and 8 bases lay outside the gene matches. Germline-derived CDR1 and CDR2 are DFQATT and SNEGSKA (reference sequence). CDR3 protein: CSATRGLRHEQFF. CDR3 DNA sequence: TGCAGTGCTACCCGGGGACTACGCCATGAGCAGTTCTTC.

This chain's CDR3 is CASSRTSGGGSYNEQFF. CDR3 DNA: TGCGCCAGCAGCAGGACTAGCGGGGGCGGCTCCTACAATGAGCAGTTCTTC. The gene calls are TRBV4-1 and TRBJ2-1, with 13 bases aligning to TRBD2. With 5 bases clipped from V and 0 bases from J, the junction kept 4 bases outside the gene matches. Per the germline V gene, CDR1 is MGHRA and CDR2 is YSYEKL. The CDR3 is 17 residues long.

A note on this clonotype: One end of the junction is discordant with germline, which a read error may explain. The chain is built from TRBV7-8 and TRBJ2-2, with D perhaps TRBD1 (6 bases). Germline CDR1 SGHVS, CDR2 FQNEAQ. The CDR3 has 17 amino acids. The CDR3 loop reads CASSLTELGAVTGELVF. CDR3 in DNA: TGTGCCAGCAGCTTAACGGAGCTGGGGGCGGTCACCGGGGAGCTGGTTTTT.

This rearrangement joins TRBV11-2 to TRBJ2-1, with 9 bases matching TRBD2. The CDR3 runs to 18 residues. Germline-derived CDR1 and CDR2 are SGHAT and FQNNGV. Unmatched junction bases numbered 17, after V lost 3 bases and J lost 8 bases. CDR3 DNA: TGTGCCAGCAGCTTCGTGAGTAGCGGGAGAGGTGAGGGGGATGAGCAGTTCTTC. The encoded protein is CASSFVSSGRGEGDEQFF.

This clonotype was seen once. This CDR3 is missing its conserved last phenylalanine or tryptophan, likely due to a read error. The gene calls are TRBV28 and TRBJ2-1; a weak D match, TRBD2 (5 bases). The CDR3 length is 15 residues. CDR1 and CDR2 from the germline V gene are MDHEN and SYDVKM. Trimming shortened V by 8 bases and J by 8 bases, and 22 bases separated the two germline ends. CDR3 nucleotide sequence: TGTGCCAGCCGGATTACACGGTTAGCGAGGCATGAGCAGTTCCTC. Translating gives CASRITRLARHEQFL.

This sequence joins TRBV9 and TRBJ1-6; a possible D gene is TRBD1 (5 bases). The CDR3 sequence is 15 residues long. CDR1 and CDR2 from the germline V gene are SGDLS and YYNGEE. Trimming removed 4 bases from V and 3 bases from J, with 11 bases in between. The CDR3 sequence: CASSKGAIYNSPLHF. The DNA for the CDR3 is TGTGCCAGCAGCAAAGGGGCCATCTATAATTCACCCCTCCACTTT.